The rows below give T cell receptor beta chains drawn from one sample of a study of T and B cells in COVID-19 patients. TCRdb analysed the multiplex PCR reads with MiXCR anew, one entry per CDR3 protein. The table shows around 19,000 distinct CDR3 sequences, with roughly 36% occurring only once. Sequenced material: blood. The receptor set was obtained from a human donor with active COVID-19. The CDR3 runs from the conserved cysteine through the conserved F or W. Each record gives: V gene, J gene, clone size, D gene, CDR3 protein, CDR3 DNA. The D gene is left open where the match is weak. A row's size may be missing; if present it is once, few, many or a size class.

TRBV27	TRBJ1-6	NA	NA	CAGSLSVQGNSPLHF	TGTGCCGGCAGTTTATCGGTACAGGGTAATTCACCCCTCCACTTT
TRBV19	TRBJ2-5	many	TRBD1	CASSGDRAKETQYF	TGTGCCAGTAGTGGGGACAGGGCTAAAGAGACCCAGTACTTC
TRBV6-5	TRBJ1-6	NA	TRBD1	CASSSKGQGNSPLHF	TGTGCCAGCAGTTCTAAGGGACAGGGTAATTCACCCCTCCACTTT
TRBV19	TRBJ1-1	NA	TRBD1	CASKLGQGPNTEAFF	TGTGCCAGTAAGCTTGGACAGGGGCCGAACACTGAAGCTTTCTTT
TRBV6-4	TRBJ2-1	few	NA	CASSRGANNEQFF	TGTGCCAGCAGCAGGGGGGCCAACAATGAGCAGTTCTTC
TRBV12-3/TRBV12-4	TRBJ2-7	few	NA	CASSSGMVKQYF	TGTGCCAGCAGTTCCGGGATGGTCAAGCAGTACTTC
TRBV29-1	TRBJ2-1	medium-sized	TRBD2	CSVWTSGGGEQFF	TGCAGCGTATGGACTAGCGGGGGCGGTGAGCAGTTCTTC
TRBV19	TRBJ2-3	medium-sized	TRBD2	CASGTTSTDTQYF	TGTGCCAGCGGGACTACTAGCACAGATACGCAGTATTTT
TRBV20-1	TRBJ1-1	NA	TRBD1	CSADRRQGGTEAFF	TGCAGTGCTGACCGACGACAGGGTGGGACTGAAGCTTTCTTT
TRBV6-1	TRBJ2-3	few	TRBD1	CASTYLRTGGADTQYF	TGTGCCAGCACCTACCTCCGGACAGGGGGCGCAGATACGCAGTATTTT
TRBV7-6	TRBJ1-1	few	TRBD1	CASSPRGGGYTEAFF	TGTGCCAGCAGCCCTAGAGGAGGGGGCTACACTGAAGCTTTCTTT
TRBV6-5	TRBJ1-6	few	NA	CASSLLGTYNSPLHF	TGTGCCAGCAGTCTTCTAGGGACCTATAATTCACCCCTCCACTTT
TRBV19	TRBJ2-5	medium-sized	TRBD1	CASSSRDSRETQYF	TGTGCCAGTAGCTCCCGGGACAGTAGGGAGACCCAGTACTTC
TRBV19	TRBJ2-3	medium-sized	NA	CASSIADTQYF	TGTGCCAGTAGTATTGCAGATACGCAGTATTTT
TRBV12-3/TRBV12-4	TRBJ1-6	few	TRBD1	CASREDRGRNSPLHF	TGTGCCAGCAGGGAGGACAGGGGGCGAAATTCACCCCTCCACTTT
TRBV19	TRBJ2-3	NA	TRBD1	CASRDRGTDTQYF	TGTGCCAGCCGGGACAGGGGCACAGATACGCAGTATTTT
TRBV6-2/TRBV6-3	TRBJ1-1	NA	NA	CASSYPGRSTEAFF	TGTGCCAGCAGTTACCCGGGGCGGAGCACTGAAGCTTTCTTT
TRBV5-4	TRBJ2-5	NA	TRBD1	CASSRDRERLGETQYF	TGTGCCAGCAGCCGGGACAGAGAAAGGTTGGGAGAGACCCAGTACTTC
TRBV7-2	TRBJ2-7	NA	NA	CASSLGAVTYEQYF	TGTGCCAGCAGCTTAGGGGCGGTAACCTACGAGCAGTACTTC
TRBV6-6	TRBJ1-5	few	TRBD1	CASSLGQGASSPQHF	TGTGCCAGCAGTTTGGGACAGGGGGCGAGCTCGCCCCAGCATTTT
TRBV6-2/TRBV6-3	TRBJ2-5	NA	NA	CASSFGGGETQYF	TGTGCCAGCTCCTTCGGTGGGGGGGAGACCCAGTACTTC
TRBV24-1	TRBJ2-3	few	TRBD2	CATSGGAIDTQYF	TGTGCCACCAGCGGGGGGGCGATAGATACGCAGTATTTT
TRBV5-1	TRBJ2-2	NA	NA	CASSLYRTTGELFF	TGCGCCAGCAGCTTGTATAGAACCACCGGGGAGCTGTTTTTT
TRBV4-3	TRBJ2-3	NA	TRBD2	CASSQERGDAVTDTQYF	TGCGCCAGCAGCCAAGAGCGGGGGGACGCGGTGACAGATACGCAGTATTTT
TRBV27	TRBJ2-3	few	TRBD2	CASSFLGLAGGIGTQYF	TGTGCCAGCAGTTTCCTAGGACTAGCGGGGGGGATTGGGACGCAGTATTTT
TRBV19	TRBJ1-2	NA	NA	CASSLSTQGIYGYTF	TGTGCCAGCAGCTTAAGCACCCAGGGTATCTATGGCTACACCTTC
TRBV12-3/TRBV12-4	TRBJ2-2	few	NA	CASSFPSHTGELFF	TGTGCCAGCAGTTTCCCGTCTCACACCGGGGAGCTGTTTTTT
TRBV19	TRBJ2-2	many	TRBD1	CASNDRGPDTGELFF	TGTGCCAGTAACGACAGGGGGCCGGACACCGGGGAGCTGTTTTTT
TRBV6-2/TRBV6-3	TRBJ2-7	NA	NA	CASSYTRSSYEQYF	TGTGCCAGCAGTTACACAAGGTCGTCCTACGAGCAGTACTTC
TRBV6-1	TRBJ1-5	NA	TRBD1	CASRENRGYNQPQHF	TGTGCCAGCAGAGAGAACAGGGGGTACAATCAGCCCCAGCATTTT
TRBV5-5	TRBJ2-3	NA	NA	CASRGRREGGDTQYF	TGTGCCAGCAGGGGGCGACGAGAAGGGGGAGATACGCAGTATTTT
TRBV29-1	TRBJ2-2	NA	TRBD2	CSVEEGEGLGATGELFF	TGCAGCGTTGAAGAGGGGGAGGGACTTGGAGCCACCGGGGAGCTGTTTTTT
TRBV19	TRBJ2-3	few	TRBD1	CASSRGTESDTQYF	TGTGCCAGTAGTAGAGGGACAGAATCAGATACGCAGTATTTT
TRBV27	TRBJ2-1	few	TRBD2	CASSLAGNSYNEQFF	TGTGCCAGCAGTCTAGCGGGGAACTCCTACAATGAGCAGTTCTTC
TRBV4-2	TRBJ2-3	NA	TRBD1	CASSQVRGNTDTQYF	TGTGCCAGCAGCCAAGTCAGGGGGAACACAGATACGCAGTATTTT
TRBV6-1	TRBJ1-1	NA	NA	CASSLLGGPRNTEAFF	TGTGCCAGCAGCCTCCTAGGGGGGCCCAGGAACACTGAAGCTTTCTTT
TRBV12-3/TRBV12-4	TRBJ1-3	NA	NA	CASSYRGARNTIYF	TGTGCCAGCAGTTATCGGGGGGCGAGAAACACCATATATTTT
TRBV10-1	TRBJ2-5	NA	TRBD2	CASSFSGGQETQYF	TGCGCCAGCAGTTTTAGCGGGGGGCAAGAGACCCAGTACTTC
TRBV19	TRBJ1-2	NA	TRBD1	CTSSVGQGERGYTF	TGTACCAGTAGTGTCGGACAGGGCGAAAGAGGCTACACCTTC
TRBV6-6	TRBJ1-1	NA	NA	CASSYPDGLNTEAFF	TGTGCCAGCAGTTACCCGGACGGTCTGAACACTGAAGCTTTCTTT
TRBV10-3	TRBJ2-2	NA	NA	CATLPTTTTGELFF	TGTGCCACACTCCCAACGACAACCACCGGGGAGCTGTTTTTT
TRBV19	TRBJ1-6	medium-sized	TRBD1	CASSVGQVGSPLHF	TGTGCCAGTAGTGTAGGACAGGTCGGTTCACCCCTCCACTTT
TRBV12-3/TRBV12-4	TRBJ1-5	NA	NA	CASTKGGQPQHF	TGTGCCAGCACGAAGGGGGGTCAGCCCCAGCATTTT
TRBV7-4	TRBJ2-1	few	NA	CASRLTDRTPNEQFF	TGTGCCAGCAGACTAACGGACCGTACCCCTAATGAGCAGTTCTTC
TRBV19	TRBJ1-2	few	NA	CASSRSGPSSRPGIF	TGTGCCAGTAGCCGGTCGGGACCCAGCAGCCGCCCGGGAATCTTC
TRBV19	TRBJ2-7	NA	TRBD1	CASSIIPGQGADEQYF	TGTGCCAGTAGTATAATCCCGGGACAGGGGGCTGATGAGCAGTACTTC
TRBV18	TRBJ2-3	NA	NA	CDSSPRQATQDTQYF	TGTGACAGCTCACCGCGGCAGGCTACTCAGGATACGCAGTATTTT
TRBV19	TRBJ1-1	NA	NA	CATAGMNTEAFF	TGTGCCACCGCTGGGATGAACACTGAAGCTTTCTTT
TRBV19	TRBJ1-5	few	NA	CASSIPGGNQPQHF	TGTGCCAGTAGTATACCAGGGGGCAATCAGCCCCAGCATTTT
TRBV10-3	TRBJ2-7	few	NA	CAISESISYEQYF	TGTGCCATCAGTGAGTCGATCTCCTACGAGCAGTACTTC
TRBV6-5	TRBJ2-2	medium-sized	TRBD1	CASSADRATGELFF	TGTGCCAGCAGTGCGGACAGGGCCACCGGGGAGCTGTTTTTT
TRBV12-3/TRBV12-4	TRBJ2-1	few	TRBD2	CASRGASGGGRNEQFF	TGTGCCAGCAGGGGGGCCTCGGGGGGGGGCCGGAATGAGCAGTTCTTC
TRBV29-1	TRBJ2-5	medium-sized	NA	CSGLLSEGETQYF	TGCAGCGGGCTACTTTCGGAGGGAGAGACCCAGTACTTC
TRBV27	TRBJ1-5	NA	TRBD1	CASSLMFEGAHQPQHF	TGTGCCAGCAGTTTAATGTTTGAGGGGGCGCATCAGCCCCAGCATTTT
TRBV15	TRBJ1-1	NA	NA	CATSRDRRGNTEAYF	TGTGCCACCAGCAGAGATAGGAGGGGGAACACTGAAGCTTACTTT
TRBV19	TRBJ1-4	medium-sized	NA	CASSMAQGLEGEKLFF	TGTGCCAGTAGTATGGCCCAGGGCCTCGAAGGTGAAAAACTGTTTTTT
TRBV19	TRBJ1-5	few	NA	CASSKYSNQPQHF	TGTGCCAGTAGTAAGTATAGCAATCAGCCCCAGCATTTT
TRBV5-6	TRBJ1-2	once	NA	CASSLGGPGNYGYTF	TGTGCCAGCAGCTTGGGGGGACCAGGGAACTATGGCTACACCTTC
TRBV6-6	TRBJ2-5	NA	TRBD2	CASSYRRTSGVKETQYF	TGTGCCAGCAGTTACAGGCGGACTAGCGGGGTCAAGGAGACCCAGTACTTC